Following are 21 T cell receptor beta chains from one sample sequenced in a study of blood T cell repertoires in COVID-19. Assay used: immunoSEQ multiplex PCR; TCRdb lists only in-frame clones, some missing. The table records tens of thousands of clones, around 90% of them present only once. Input material: peripheral blood. These receptors were taken from an older woman with acute or convalescent COVID-19.

This clone showed up just once. The CDR3 reads CASSLAGDANSPLHF. Here the CDR3 DNA reads TGCGCCAGCAGCTTGGCGGGGGACGCAAATTCACCCCTCCACTTT. J is TRBJ1-6 and V is TRBV5-1; D might be TRBD1 (5 bases). The CDR3 spans 15 residues. Trimming took 0 bases from V and 7 from J, leaving 11 bases between them. The germline CDR1 and CDR2 sequences are SGHRS and YFSETQ. Combining the CDR3 with reference TRBV5-1 and TRBJ1-6 gives the whole variable domain KAGVTQTPRYLIKTRGQQVTLSCSPISGHRSVSWYQQTPGQGLQFLFEYFSETQRNKGNFPGRFSGRQFSNSRSEMNVSTLELGDSALYLCASSLAGDANSPLHFGNGTRLTVT.

The V call is TRBV4-2, the J call TRBJ1-4; 10 bases match TRBD1. V was pared by 0 bases and J by 7 bases, with 8 bases of the junction left unmatched. The germline V gene encodes CDR1 LGHNA and CDR2 YNFKEQ. The CDR3 has 17 amino acids. In nucleotides, the CDR3 is TGTGCCAGCAGCCAAGAAATGAGCGGACAGGGGGGTGAAAAACTGTTTTTT. This encodes CASSQEMSGQGGEKLFF.

The chain is built from TRBV29-1 and TRBJ2-5, with 10 bases identical to TRBD2. The trim removed 7 bases at V and 4 bases at J, leaving 9 bases unmatched. This CDR3 region has 14 residues. In germline, CDR1 is SQVTM, CDR2 ANQGSEA. This chain's CDR3 is CSASSGGLIETQYF. In DNA form, the CDR3 reads TGCAGCGCATCTAGCGGGGGCTTAATAGAGACCCAGTACTTC.

V gene TRBV7-9 combines with J gene TRBJ1-5; D is possibly TRBD1 (5 bases). The CDR3 covers 16 residues. Per the germline V gene, CDR1 is SEHNR and CDR2 is FQNEAQ (reference sequence). Between the trimmed V and J ends, which lost 0 bases and 10 bases, there was a span of 19 bases. CDR3: CASSLATGAGGGPQHF. CDR3 DNA: TGTGCCAGCAGCTTAGCAACCGGGGCCGGGGGAGGCCCCCAGCATTTT.

The chain has TRBV19 and TRBJ2-5, with a weak D call TRBD2 (6 bases). CDR3 length: 13 amino acids. Trimming left V 7 bases short and J 4 bases short, with 13 bases between. Germline V CDR1 and CDR2: LNHDA, SQIVND (reference sequence). The CDR3 coding sequence is TGTGCCAGTAAAGGAGGGCCAGGAGAGACCCAGTACTTC. Its protein product is CASKGGPGETQYF.

This rearrangement joins TRBV27 to TRBJ2-2; D ambiguous. The germline gives CDR1 MNHEY, CDR2 SMNVEV (reference sequence). This CDR3 spans 12 amino acids. The V end lost 7 bases, the J end lost 5 bases, and 8 bases lay between the germline ends. The DNA of the CDR3 is TGTGCCAGCACCAAACAGACCGGGGAGCTGTTTTTT. Translation: CASTKQTGELFF.

The CDR3 coding sequence is TGTGCTAGTGGTCTAGGGGGCGGGTTTGAAAAACTGTTTTTT. Protein: CASGLGGGFEKLFF. The genes are TRBV12-5 and TRBJ1-4, with TRBD1 matching 7 bases. The CDR3 is 14 amino acids. V was pared by 5 bases and J by 7 bases, with 7 bases of the junction left unmatched. CDR1 is LGHNT and CDR2 is FRNRAP in the germline V gene.

This sequence joins TRBV24-1 and TRBJ2-1, with a weak D call TRBD1 (7 bases). The CDR3 extends over 15 amino acids. Germline CDR1 and CDR2: KGHDR and SFDVKD. V shed 5 bases and J shed 5 bases, with 15 bases lying between them. CDR3 loop: CATSAGGTENNEQFF. The DNA for the CDR3 is TGTGCCACCAGTGCAGGCGGGACAGAAAACAATGAGCAGTTCTTC.

This clone has a single count. The chain uses TRBV6-2 or TRBV6-3 and TRBJ2-7; D remains ambiguous. V lost 5 bases, J lost 1 base, and 6 bases lay in between. CDR3 length equals 12 residues. Germline loops: CDR1 MNHEY, CDR2 SVGEGT. The CDR3: CASSTGSYEQYV. The CDR3 DNA reads as TGTGCCAGCAGTACTGGTTCCTACGAGCAGTACGTC.

The rearrangement joins TRBV6-2 or TRBV6-3 to TRBJ2-7; D is undetermined. CDR3 length: 13 amino acids. Per germline, CDR1 MNHEY and CDR2 SVGEGT. Trimming shortened V by 0 bases and J by 5 bases, and 8 bases separated the two germline ends. The CDR3 sequence: CASSYSSVHEQYV. CDR3 nucleotides: TGTGCCAGCAGTTACTCCAGCGTCCACGAGCAGTACGTC.

The genes are TRBV7-2 and TRBJ1-2; a weak D match, TRBD1 (5 bases). The ends were cut back, 2 bases at V and 4 bases at J, with 11 bases in the middle. The germline CDR1 and CDR2 sequences are SGHTA and FQGNSA. The CDR3 loop spans 14 amino acids. The CDR3 loop reads CASSLRGPPYGYTF. Written as DNA, the CDR3 is TGTGCCAGCAGCTTAAGGGGTCCTCCCTATGGCTACACCTTC.

The J gene is TRBJ2-5, the V gene TRBV2; D might be TRBD1 (6 bases). V lost 5 bases and J 4 bases, leaving 11 bases between the germline ends. The CDR3 runs 13 residues. Germline CDR1 reads SNHLY; CDR2 reads FYNNEI. The CDR3 nucleotides read TGTGCCAGCAGTTTCCGGGACACAGAGACCCAGTACTTC. Translated, it gives CASSFRDTETQYF. Supplemented by reference TRBV2 and TRBJ2-5, the full variable domain reads EPEVTQTPSHQVTQMGQEVILRCVPISNHLYFYWYRQILGQKVEFLVSFYNNEISEKSEIFDDQFSVERPDGSNFTLKIRSTKLEDSAMYFCASSFRDTETQYFGPGTRLLVL.

This clone was seen only once. This sequence joins TRBV28 and TRBJ2-2; 8 positions agree with TRBD1. Per the germline V gene, CDR1 is MDHEN and CDR2 is SYDVKM. J gave up 1 base and V 6 bases, and 4 bases lay outside the gene matches. This CDR3 has 15 residues. CDR3 protein: CASSTGGMNTGELFF. CDR3 coding DNA: TGTGCCAGCAGCACAGGGGGTATGAACACCGGGGAGCTGTTTTTT.

The chain combines TRBV7-2 with TRBJ2-1; 12 bases match TRBD2. Germline V gives CDR1 SGHTA, CDR2 FQGNSA. The J segment lost 5 bases and the V segment lost 4 bases, leaving 9 bases of the junction unmatched. The CDR3 consists of 17 residues. The CDR3 is CASSSILAGGPNNEQFF. The CDR3 bases are TGTGCCAGCAGCTCGATACTAGCGGGGGGACCCAACAATGAGCAGTTCTTC.

The chain uses TRBV6-5 and TRBJ2-2; 9 nucleotides align to TRBD1. This CDR3 has 14 residues. Losses at the gene ends were 6 bases for V and 6 bases for J; bases not matched to a gene: 5. The V gene's germline CDR1 is MNHEY and CDR2 SVGAGI. The CDR3 DNA reads as TGTGCCAGCAGGGCCGGGACAGGGCCCGGGGAGCTGTTTTTT. This codes for CASRAGTGPGELFF.

This clone appeared a few times. The chain links TRBV30 to TRBJ1-6; D remains unclear. The V gene's germline CDR1 is GTSNPN and CDR2 SVGIG (reference sequence). CDR3 length: 12 residues. Trimming took off 2 bases at V and 10 bases at J, with 9 bases between the two ends. DNA of the CDR3: TGTGCCTGGAGTCGAACTCGATCACCCCTCCACTTT. Protein sequence: CAWSRTRSPLHF.

The chain couples TRBV14 to TRBJ2-4; D unclear. Trimming removed 1 base at V and 0 bases at J, with 10 bases between. This CDR3 has 16 residues. Germline CDR1 is SGHDN and CDR2 is FVKESK. The CDR3 loop reads CASSQGQGLAKNIQYF. CDR3 nucleotide sequence: TGTGCCAGCAGCCAAGGACAAGGTCTAGCCAAAAACATTCAGTACTTC.

This clone was picked up one time. The chain carries TRBV6-2 or TRBV6-3 and TRBJ1-2; maybe TRBD1 (6 bases). The CDR3 sequence is 15 residues long. From germline, CDR1 is MNHEY and CDR2 SVGEGT. The V and J ends lost 6 bases and 2 bases respectively, with 16 bases between them. In DNA form, the CDR3 reads TGTGCCAGCAGCCCCGGGACAAGTAGCAACTATGGCTACACCTTC. Translated: CASSPGTSSNYGYTF.

The rearrangement uses TRBV30 and TRBJ2-1; TRBD2 matches 8 bases. Germline trimming cut 8 bases from V and 7 bases from J; bases unmatched to any gene: 10. The germline CDR1 and CDR2 sequences are GTSNPN and SVGIG (reference sequence). The CDR3 sequence is 13 residues long. CDR3 protein: CAGAGTSENEQFF. DNA for the CDR3: TGTGCCGGGGCAGGGACTAGTGAGAATGAGCAGTTCTTC.

The rearrangement uses TRBV15 and TRBJ2-2; no clear D. The germline gives CDR1 LNHNV, CDR2 YYDKDF (reference sequence). V was trimmed by 0 bases and J by 7 bases, leaving 9 bases between them. This CDR3 is 14 amino acids long. CDR3 nucleotides: TGTGCCACCAGCAGAGATTCGAACGGCGGGGAGCTGTTTTTT. It codes for CATSRDSNGGELFF.

CDR3 residues: CASSSWDRVYEQYV. The CDR3 DNA is TGTGCCAGCAGCTCTTGGGACAGGGTCTACGAGCAGTACGTC. The rearrangement uses TRBV11-2 and TRBJ2-7; 9 nucleotides line up with TRBD1. CDR1 SGHAT and CDR2 FQNNGV come from the germline V gene. This CDR3 region has 14 residues. Trimming removed 4 bases from V and 3 bases from J; junction bases left unmatched: 4.